The rows below give T cell receptor beta chains drawn from one sample of a study of blood T cell repertoires in COVID-19. Only in-frame clones appear in the TCRdb table, and some are missing; sequencing was by immunoSEQ multiplex PCR. The sample lists some 450,000 clones; approximately 90% were seen once. Source material: peripheral blood. Receptors were obtained from a man aged 18 to 30 with COVID-19, enrolled during active disease. The CDR3 runs from the conserved cysteine through the conserved F or W. The D gene is left open where the match is weak. Size values are once, few and many counts, or a class for expanded clones, and some rows have none.

TRBD1	TRBJ1-6	TRBV18	NA	TGTGCCAGCTCACGACTCCGGTCAGGGACAGTGAGTTATTATTCACCCCTCCACTTT	CASSRLRSGTVSYYSPLHF
NA	TRBJ1-5	TRBV2	NA	TGTGCCAGCAGTTCGGGCAGGGGTAGCAATCAGCCCCAGCATTTT	CASSSGRGSNQPQHF
NA	TRBJ2-1	TRBV2	NA	TGTGCCACCCGGGTTGCGGGGATCTACAATGAGCAGTTCTTC	CATRVAGIYNEQFF
TRBD1	TRBJ1-1	TRBV11-1	NA	TGTGCCAGCACCCACAGGGGCTTGTCATCTGAAGCTTTCTTT	CASTHRGLSSEAFF
TRBD2	TRBJ2-3	TRBV3-1/TRBV3-2	NA	TGTGCCAGCAGCCCCGGGACTAGCGGCCAAGATACGCAGTATTTT	CASSPGTSGQDTQYF
TRBD1	TRBJ2-1	TRBV24-1	NA	TGTGCCACCAGTGATTCCGGGACAGGCGGTTTCAATGAGCAGTTCTTC	CATSDSGTGGFNEQFF
NA	TRBJ1-5	TRBV24-1	NA	TGTGCCACCAGTGACCAAAGCGGGACTAACAAGGCCTGTCAGCCCCAGCATTTT	CATSDQSGTNKACQPQHF
TRBD1	TRBJ2-7	TRBV7-9	NA	TGTGCCAGCAGCTACCCGGGACAGGGGGAGGGGGGCTACGAGCAGTACTTC	CASSYPGQGEGGYEQYF
NA	TRBJ1-4	TRBV4-1	NA	TGCGCCAGCAGCCAAGAGGGCGTACGGAATGAAAAACTGTTTTTT	CASSQEGVRNEKLFF
NA	TRBJ1-5	TRBV6-5	NA	TGTGCCAGCAGCGCGACTATCAATCAGCCCCAGCATTTT	CASSATINQPQHF
NA	TRBJ2-3	TRBV20-1	once	TGCAGTGCTAGTGACAGGACTAGCACAGATACGCAGTATTTT	CSASDRTSTDTQYF
NA	TRBJ2-7	TRBV7-9	NA	TGTGCCAGCAGCCCCGGCCAGGTTAACTCCTACGAGCAGTACTTC	CASSPGQVNSYEQYF
NA	TRBJ1-1	TRBV7-8	NA	TGTGCCAGCAGCTTAATCGGCAGGGTGAACACTGAAGCTTTCTTT	CASSLIGRVNTEAFF
TRBD1	TRBJ1-5	TRBV28	NA	TGTGCCAGCAACTCTAAGGGGGCCCAGCCCCAGCATTTT	CASNSKGAQPQHF
NA	TRBJ1-2	TRBV13	NA	TGTGCCAGCAGCTCCGCCGGACATCCCCGAAATGGCTACACCTTC	CASSSAGHPRNGYTF
NA	TRBJ1-2	TRBV19	NA	TGTGCCAGTAGTATAACAGGGACAAACTATGGCTACACCTTC	CASSITGTNYGYTF
NA	TRBJ2-2	TRBV7-6	NA	TGTGCCAGCAGCCCAGACTGGGCTAGCGCCACCACGGGCACCGGGGAGCTGTTTTTT	CASSPDWASATTGTGELFF
NA	TRBJ2-3	TRBV5-4	NA	TGTGCCAGCAGCTTGGCCTCTAGCGTAGATACGCAGTATTTT	CASSLASSVDTQYF
TRBD1	TRBJ1-1	TRBV5-1	NA	TGCGCCAGCAGCTTTGTGGACAGGGGAAACACTGAAGCTTTCTTT	CASSFVDRGNTEAFF
TRBD1	TRBJ2-2	TRBV27	NA	TGTGCCAGCGCCAAGTACAGGGGGCAAAGGTTCGCGGGGGTATACACCGGGGAGCTGTTTTTT	CASAKYRGQRFAGVYTGELFF
TRBD1	TRBJ1-2	TRBV19	NA	TGTGCCAGTAGGGGGACAGGGCGAAGCTATGGCTACACCTTC	CASRGTGRSYGYTF
TRBD1	TRBJ1-1	TRBV2	NA	TGTGCCAGCAGGAGGGGGACAGAGAACACTGAAGCTTTCTTT	CASRRGTENTEAFF
TRBD1	TRBJ2-3	TRBV15	NA	TGTGCCACCAGCAGAGATAAGAGGACAGGCCGACACACAGATACGCAGTATTTT	CATSRDKRTGRHTDTQYF
NA	TRBJ2-6	TRBV5-1	NA	TGCGCCAGCAGGGTGGAGGTAGCTGGGGCCAACGTCCTGACTTTC	CASRVEVAGANVLTF
NA	TRBJ2-5	TRBV10-3	NA	TGTGCCATCAGTGAGTCGACGGGAAGACTATCAGAGACCCAGTACTTC	CAISESTGRLSETQYF
NA	TRBJ2-3	TRBV6-5	once	TGTGCCAGCTCAATAGAGCGCGGGGATACGCAGTATTTT	CASSIERGDTQYF
TRBD2	TRBJ2-3	TRBV24-1	NA	TGTGCCACCAGTGATAGCGGGAGCCTCACAGATACGCAGTATTTT	CATSDSGSLTDTQYF
NA	TRBJ2-4	TRBV6-1	NA	TGTGCCAGCAGTGTTGGAGCAAACCTAGCCAAAAACATTCAGTACTTC	CASSVGANLAKNIQYF
TRBD1	TRBJ1-1	TRBV2	NA	TGTGCCAGCAGTGAAGCGACAGGGACCGCCGAGACTGAAGCTTTCTTT	CASSEATGTAETEAFF
TRBD1	TRBJ2-7	TRBV4-2	once	TGTGCCAGCAGCCAAGTAGACAGGGGGAACTACGAGCAGTACTTC	CASSQVDRGNYEQYF
NA	TRBJ2-3	TRBV21-1	NA	TGTGCCAGCAGCAATGCGGAGCGGGGTAACGAAAGCACAGATACGCAGTATTTT	CASSNAERGNESTDTQYF
NA	TRBJ1-6	TRBV19	NA	TGTGCCAGTACCTCACCGGCGGTTAGCTCCTATAATTCACCCCTCCACTTT	CASTSPAVSSYNSPLHF
NA	TRBJ2-2	TRBV19	NA	TGTGCCAGCAGTATATGGCCCAAGAACACCGGGGAGCTGTTTTTT	CASSIWPKNTGELFF
NA	TRBJ2-7	TRBV7-9	NA	TGTGCCAGCAGCTTGGCGGGGGCCGCCGAGCAGTACTTC	CASSLAGAAEQYF
NA	TRBJ2-2	TRBV20-1	once	TGCAGTGCTAGTGGCACTAACACCGGGGAGCTGTTTTTT	CSASGTNTGELFF
NA	TRBJ2-3	TRBV7-9	NA	TGTGCCAGCAGCACAGGGGGGGCAGATACGCAGTATTTT	CASSTGGADTQYF
NA	TRBJ1-1	TRBV30	NA	TGTGCCTGGAGTGTCCTCCGGGGCACTGAAGCTTTCTTT	CAWSVLRGTEAFF
NA	TRBJ1-4	TRBV7-8	once	TGTGCCAGCAGCTTAGAGAGGACAACTAATGAAAAACTGTTTTTT	CASSLERTTNEKLFF
NA	TRBJ2-2	TRBV11-1	NA	TGTGCCAGCAGCTTAAACGGGGGAGTTGACACCGGGGAGCTGTTTTTT	CASSLNGGVDTGELFF
TRBD1	TRBJ1-5	TRBV7-9	NA	TGTGCCAGCAGCCCGCCGGGGACAGGGTACGAGCAGCCCCAGCATTTT	CASSPPGTGYEQPQHF
NA	TRBJ2-1	TRBV27	NA	TGTGCCAGCGGATACAGTTCTGTGTACGGTGAGCAGTTCTTC	CASGYSSVYGEQFF
NA	TRBJ1-3	TRBV4-2	NA	TGTGCCAGCAGCCAAGAGAGGGAGACAAACACCATATATTTT	CASSQERETNTIYF
TRBD1	TRBJ2-7	TRBV6-5	NA	TGTGCCAGCAGCCGATCCCAGGGGGCCTACGAGCAGTACTTC	CASSRSQGAYEQYF
NA	TRBJ2-7	TRBV18	NA	TGTGCCAGCTCACGAGGGTTGGAAGGCGAGCAGTACTTC	CASSRGLEGEQYF
NA	TRBJ1-4	TRBV19	many	TGTGCCAGTAGTATGCCAGGGACTAATGAAAAACTGTTTTTT	CASSMPGTNEKLFF
NA	TRBJ2-3	TRBV5-5	NA	TGTGCCAGCAGATCGATTACAGGTATCACTAGCACAGATACGCAGTATTTT	CASRSITGITSTDTQYF
NA	TRBJ2-1	TRBV3-1/TRBV3-2	NA	TGTGCCAGCAGCCGCACCCTAGGCAATGAGCAGTTCTTC	CASSRTLGNEQFF
NA	TRBJ2-7	TRBV20-1	NA	TGCAGTGCTAGTATCAGCGGCAGCTCCTACGAGCAGTACTTC	CSASISGSSYEQYF
TRBD2	TRBJ2-3	TRBV6-6	NA	TGTGCCAGCAGTACCAGAATCGGGGGGACAGATACGCAGTATTTT	CASSTRIGGTDTQYF
NA	TRBJ2-7	TRBV20-1	NA	TGCAGTGCTAGAGCAGGGTACGAGCAGTACTTC	CSARAGYEQYF
TRBD2	TRBJ2-7	TRBV7-8	NA	TGTGCCAGCAGCTTCCTAATGGTAGCGGGGGCCTACGAGCAGTACTTC	CASSFLMVAGAYEQYF
NA	TRBJ2-7	TRBV3-1/TRBV3-2	NA	TGTGCCAGCAAGAAGGGGTCAACCTACGAGCAGTACTTC	CASKKGSTYEQYF
TRBD1	TRBJ2-7	TRBV12-3/TRBV12-4	NA	TGTGCCAGCAGTTTGACAGGGGGCTACGAGCAGTACTTC	CASSLTGGYEQYF